This T cell receptor (beta chain) is drawn from a study of blood T cell repertoires in COVID-19. Clones were sequenced by immunoSEQ multiplex PCR, and TCRdb holds only the in-frame ones, with some missing. The sample shows about 80,000 clones, about 91% of them seen only once. Germline lookup yields CDR1 SGHDN and CDR2 FVKESK. J gave up 0 bases and V 0 bases, and 4 bases lay outside the gene matches. The CDR3 has 16 residues. The sequencing sample was made of peripheral blood. This chain connects TRBV14 to TRBJ1-1; 7 nucleotides line up with TRBD1. This receptor was identified in a woman older than 75 with acute or convalescent COVID-19. The CDR3 sequence is CASSQDHGQVNTEAFF. The CDR3 DNA is TGTGCCAGCAGCCAAGATCACGGACAGGTGAACACTGAAGCTTTCTTT.